These 29 T cell receptor beta chains came from one sample sequenced in a study of blood T cell repertoires in COVID-19. The protocol was immunoSEQ multiplex PCR, while the TCRdb copy is restricted to in-frame clones and leaves out a portion. The sample includes around 130,000 clones, 75% to 90% of them seen just once. Material: peripheral blood. Every receptor here comes from a woman aged 80 or over with acute or convalescent COVID-19.

The chain recombines TRBV6-5 with TRBJ2-7, with 7 bases aligning to TRBD2. CDR1 and CDR2 from the germline V gene are MNHEY and SVGAGI. There are 13 residues in the CDR3. With V trimmed by 6 bases and J by 2 bases, 4 bases remained unmatched. CDR3 sequence: CASSLAGAYEQYF. The DNA of the CDR3 is TGTGCCAGCAGCTTAGCGGGTGCCTACGAGCAGTACTTC.

J is TRBJ1-5 and V is TRBV2; no definite D call. V was trimmed by 2 bases and J by 11 bases, leaving 10 bases between them. Germline CDR1 SNHLY, CDR2 FYNNEI. The CDR3 loop spans 12 amino acids. The CDR3 loop is CASSESGWAQHF. Written as DNA, the CDR3 is TGTGCCAGCAGTGAATCGGGATGGGCCCAGCATTTT.

This chain connects TRBV18 to TRBJ2-3; TRBD2 agrees at 13 bases. Germline-derived CDR1 and CDR2 are KGHSH and LQKENI. This CDR3 contains 20 residues. V was clipped by 4 bases and J by 1 base; unmatched bases: 14. In DNA form, the CDR3 reads TGTGCCAGCTCACTACAGACTAGCGGGGGGCCCTGGCTAGGCACAGATACGCAGTATTTT. Its protein is CASSLQTSGGPWLGTDTQYF.

The V gene is TRBV19, the J gene TRBJ2-7; D uncertain. Germline CDR1 LNHDA, CDR2 SQIVND (reference sequence). Trimming removed 1 base from V and 4 bases from J, with 5 bases in between. CDR3 length equals 12 residues. CDR3 in amino acids: CASSIAGYEQYF. The CDR3, as DNA: TGTGCCAGTAGTATAGCCGGGTACGAGCAGTACTTC.

The CDR3 nucleotides read TGTGCCAGCAGTGAACCCGTTGCGTCCACAGATACGCAGTATTTT. This codes for CASSEPVASTDTQYF. V usage is TRBV2 and J usage is TRBJ2-3, with D hard to call. Germline V CDR1 and CDR2: SNHLY, FYNNEI. This CDR3 spans 15 amino acids. V shed 2 bases and J shed 2 bases, with 11 bases lying between them. Full variable domain (rest looked up from reference TRBV2 and TRBJ2-3): EPEVTQTPSHQVTQMGQEVILRCVPISNHLYFYWYRQILGQKVEFLVSFYNNEISEKSEIFDDQFSVERPDGSNFTLKIRSTKLEDSAMYFCASSEPVASTDTQYFGPGTRLTVL.

The chain employs TRBV14 and TRBJ1-1; perhaps TRBD1 as D (5 bases). Germline V lookup: CDR1 SGHDN, CDR2 FVKESK. The CDR3 spans 13 residues. Trimming removed 5 bases at V and 5 bases at J, with 12 bases between. CDR3 sequence reads: CASSTEGRTEAFF. The CDR3 DNA reads as TGTGCCAGCAGCACGGAGGGGAGGACTGAAGCTTTCTTT.

This rearrangement joins TRBV10-3 to TRBJ2-1; tentatively, D is TRBD1 (5 bases). V was trimmed by 2 bases and J by 0 bases, leaving 14 bases between them. The CDR3 is made up of 17 amino acids. Germline V CDR1 and CDR2: ENHRY, SYGVKD. CDR3 in DNA: TGTGCCATCAGTGAGGCAGGGAATCTTGCCTCCTACAATGAGCAGTTCTTC. It encodes CAISEAGNLASYNEQFF.

This sequence joins TRBV7-2 and TRBJ2-3; 7 bases are a match to TRBD1. V lost 5 bases to trimming and J lost 0 bases; unmatched junction nucleotides: 14. CDR1 and CDR2 from the germline V gene are SGHTA and FQGNSA. CDR3 size: 18 residues. Here the CDR3 reads CASSKGAGLGPSTDTQYF. In DNA form, the CDR3 reads TGTGCCAGCAGCAAGGGGGCCGGCCTTGGCCCTAGCACAGATACGCAGTATTTT.

This sequence joins TRBV27 and TRBJ2-7, with D perhaps TRBD1 (6 bases). Trimming left V 0 bases short and J 2 bases short, with 11 bases between. The CDR3 is made up of 15 amino acids. Germline lookup yields CDR1 MNHEY and CDR2 SMNVEV (reference sequence). CDR3 DNA: TGTGCCAGCAGTTTATCGAGACAGGTTCCCTACGAGCAGTACTTC. This codes for CASSLSRQVPYEQYF.

This chain connects TRBV29-1 to TRBJ2-4; unclear D gene. CDR3 length equals 20 residues. Between the trimmed V and J ends, which lost 0 bases and 0 bases, there was a span of 24 bases. The germline CDR1 and CDR2 sequences are SQVTM and ANQGSEA. The DNA of the CDR3 is TGCAGCGTTGAAGATCTTTCGAGCCAAACAGATGAACTAGCCAAAAACATTCAGTACTTC. It codes for CSVEDLSSQTDELAKNIQYF.

This chain joins TRBV5-5 and TRBJ1-2; a weak D match, TRBD1 (5 bases). CDR3 size: 15 residues. In germline, CDR1 is SGHKS, CDR2 YYEKEE (reference sequence). Trimming removed 3 bases at V and 4 bases at J, with 16 bases between. In nucleotides, the CDR3 is TGTGCCAGCAGCTCCCCACGGGAGGGGCTCTATGGCTACACCTTC. This codes for CASSSPREGLYGYTF.

The chain employs TRBV28 and TRBJ1-6; D is possibly TRBD1 (6 bases). Trimming removed 5 bases from V and 7 bases from J, with 15 bases in between. The CDR3 contains 15 residues. The germline V gene has CDR1 MDHEN and CDR2 SYDVKM. CDR3 nucleotide sequence: TGTGCCAGCAGTCCCAGGACAGCCACCAATTCACCCCTCCACTTT. Protein: CASSPRTATNSPLHF.

The rearrangement uses TRBV3-1 (or the pseudogene TRBV3-2) and TRBJ1-2, with D uncertain. Germline-derived CDR1 and CDR2 are LGHDT and YNNKEL (reference sequence). The CDR3 spans 14 residues. Trimming pared 2 bases from V and 3 bases from J, leaving 10 bases between. The CDR3 DNA follows: TGTGCCAGCAGCCAAACCGGGAAGTACTATGGCTACACCTTC. Amino acid sequence: CASSQTGKYYGYTF.

The chain is built from TRBV3-1 (or the pseudogene TRBV3-2) and TRBJ1-1; TRBD1 matches 8 bases. From germline, CDR1 is LGHDT and CDR2 YNNKEL (reference sequence). There are 15 residues in the CDR3. V trimming: 6 bases; J trimming: 1 base; junction bases outside the gene matches: 7. DNA of the CDR3: TGTGCCAGCAGTCCTTATGGACAGGGGAACACTGAAGCTTTCTTT. Its translation is CASSPYGQGNTEAFF.

This clone was counted only a few times. The J gene is TRBJ2-5, the V gene TRBV4-1; 7 bases fit TRBD2. V was clipped by 2 bases and J by 5 bases; unmatched bases: 17. CDR3 length: 18 amino acids. Germline V gives CDR1 MGHRA, CDR2 YSYEKL. CDR3 in amino acids: CASSQPLVITGRAETQYF. The CDR3 bases are TGCGCCAGCAGCCAACCCCTGGTTATAACTGGGAGGGCGGAGACCCAGTACTTC.

The gene calls are TRBV20-1 and TRBJ2-7; possible D gene TRBD1, 6 bases. Germline CDR1 DFQATT, CDR2 SNEGSKA (reference sequence). Trimming removed 6 bases at V and 3 bases at J, with 9 bases between. The CDR3 consists of 11 residues. The CDR3 loop reads CSAMTGYEQYF. As DNA, the CDR3 is TGCAGTGCCATGACAGGCTACGAGCAGTACTTC.

The chain has TRBV5-4 and TRBJ1-1; 7 nucleotides align to TRBD1. CDR3 length: 15 residues. Trimming removed 4 bases from V and 4 bases from J; junction bases left unmatched: 10. The germline V gene encodes CDR1 SGHNT and CDR2 YYREEE (reference sequence). The DNA of the CDR3 is TGTGCCAGCAGCCAGGGGGGTTGGGGAGCCACTGAAGCTTTCTTT. This sequence encodes CASSQGGWGATEAFF.

This clone was seen only once. The rearrangement joins TRBV10-1 to TRBJ2-1; 7 bases agree with TRBD2. Germline values: CDR1 WNHNN, CDR2 SYGVQD (reference sequence). The CDR3 consists of 16 residues. V was clipped by 2 bases and J by 6 bases; unmatched bases: 10. In nucleotides, the CDR3 is TGCGCCAGCAGTGAGAGGAGGGAGGGAATACGCAATGAGCAGTTCTTC. Protein: CASSERREGIRNEQFF.

The chain combines TRBV7-8 with TRBJ1-4, with D unclear. The V gene lost 3 bases and the J gene lost 8 bases, with 31 bases spanning the gap. The CDR3 covers 20 residues. Germline lookup yields CDR1 SGHVS and CDR2 FQNEAQ. The CDR3 spells CASSLNGLGRKGDFREKLFF. Written as DNA, the CDR3 is TGTGCCAGCAGCTTGAACGGTCTGGGTCGTAAGGGAGATTTCAGAGAAAAACTGTTTTTT. The variable domain in full, with the rest retrieved from reference TRBV7-8 and TRBJ1-4, is GAGVSQSPRYKVAKRGQDVALRCDPISGHVSLFWYQQALGQGPEFLTYFQNEAQLDKSGLPSDRFFAERPEGSVSTLKIQRTQQEDSAVYLCASSLNGLGRKGDFREKLFFGSGTQLSVL.

The rearrangement links TRBV4-1 to TRBJ2-7; the match to TRBD2 covers 7 bases. Trimming cost V 8 bases and J 0 bases; bases outside gene matches: 4. CDR3 size: 13 residues. Germline V CDR1 and CDR2: MGHRA, YSYEKL. CDR3 bases: TGCGCCAGCCGCGGGAGTTACTCCTACGAGCAGTACTTC. The encoded protein is CASRGSYSYEQYF.

The CDR3, as DNA: TGTGCCAGCAGCAGGACTTACACAGATACGCAGTATTTT. As protein: CASSRTYTDTQYF. J is TRBJ2-3 and V is TRBV2; perhaps TRBD2 as D (5 bases). Trimming took off 6 bases at V and 2 bases at J, with 9 bases between the two ends. The CDR3 contains 13 residues. Germline CDR1 is SNHLY and CDR2 is FYNNEI.

The chain uses TRBV6-6 and TRBJ1-2; a weak D match, TRBD1 (5 bases). CDR1 and CDR2 from the germline V gene are MNHNY and SVGAGI (reference sequence). V gave up 6 bases and J gave up 5 bases, with 7 bases separating them. The CDR3 is made up of 11 amino acids. The CDR3, as DNA: TGTGCCAGCAGCGACAGATATGGCTACACCTTC. Translation gives CASSDRYGYTF.

This clone has a handful of counts. The chain couples TRBV4-2 to TRBJ2-7; weak D call: TRBD2 (5 bases). With 1 base removed from V and 5 bases from J, the gap between germline ends came to 9 bases. The CDR3 contains 13 residues. The germline V gene encodes CDR1 LGHNA and CDR2 YNFKEQ. For the CDR3, the DNA is TGTGCCAGCAGCCAAGGGGGAGTAAACGAGCAGTACTTC. Its protein product is CASSQGGVNEQYF.

The chain links TRBV7-8 to TRBJ2-7; a possible D gene is TRBD1 (5 bases). Germline V gene data show CDR1 as SGHVS and CDR2 as FQNEAQ. The CDR3 spans 15 residues. V lost 0 bases to trimming and J lost 5 bases, with 14 bases between them. CDR3 DNA: TGTGCCAGCAGCTTAGCTTTCCAGGGTTCCCACGAGCAGTACTTC. Translation gives CASSLAFQGSHEQYF.

This sequence joins TRBV7-6 and TRBJ2-5; D ambiguous. Germline CDR1 is SGHVS and CDR2 is FNYEAQ. Trimming stripped 0 bases from V and 2 bases from J, with 10 bases between. The CDR3 consists of 15 residues. The CDR3 region is CASSLALSRQETQYF. The CDR3 nucleotides read TGTGCCAGCAGCTTAGCTTTAAGCAGGCAAGAGACCCAGTACTTC. Filled out from reference TRBV7-6 and TRBJ2-5, the complete variable domain reads GAGVSQSPRYKVTKRGQDVALRCDPISGHVSLYWYRQALGQGPEFLTYFNYEAQQDKSGLPNDRFSAERPEGSISTLTIQRTEQRDSAMYRCASSLALSRQETQYFGPGTRLLVL.

The chain carries TRBV7-9 and TRBJ2-7, with D tentatively TRBD2 (5 bases). V was clipped by 5 bases and J by 1 base, with 15 bases between them. This CDR3 region has 15 residues. Germline loops: CDR1 SEHNR, CDR2 FQNEAQ (reference sequence). The CDR3 DNA sequence: TGTGCCAGCAGCCGGGGTAGGCAGTCATCCTACGAGCAGTACTTC. This translates into CASSRGRQSSYEQYF.

The chain links TRBV27 to TRBJ2-3, with D uncertain. V gave up 2 bases and J gave up 0 bases, with 3 bases separating them. The length of the CDR3 is 13 residues. Germline-derived CDR1 and CDR2 are MNHEY and SMNVEV (reference sequence). DNA for the CDR3: TGTGCCAGCAGTTTACCTAGCACAGATACGCAGTATTTT. This gives the protein CASSLPSTDTQYF.

The chain combines TRBV5-1 with TRBJ2-1, with D tentatively TRBD1 (6 bases). The CDR3 spans 13 residues. Between the trimmed V and J ends, which lost 4 bases and 6 bases, there was a span of 11 bases. In germline, CDR1 is SGHRS, CDR2 YFSETQ. The CDR3 reads CASSGGGINEQFF. DNA for the CDR3: TGCGCCAGCAGCGGGGGCGGTATCAATGAGCAGTTCTTC.

The rearrangement uses TRBV28 and TRBJ1-5, with a possible D match to TRBD1 (6 bases). Trimming pared 7 bases from V and 6 bases from J, leaving 19 bases between. From germline, CDR1 is MDHEN and CDR2 SYDVKM. The CDR3 is made up of 15 amino acids. The CDR3 DNA follows: TGTGCCAGCACCCTTCTTAGGGGGGGTGGTCAGCCCCAGCATTTT. This gives the protein CASTLLRGGGQPQHF.